These 7 T cell receptor beta chains came from one sample sequenced in a study of vaccination and CD4 T cells after COVID-19 (dated by TCRdb to the early 2020s). Library preparation employed PCR. Instrument used: Illumina iSeq 100. TCR sequencing of DNA from cultured CD4+ T cells used the Oncomine TCR Beta short-read assay at the Johns Hopkins FTIC core. Starting from the raw public reads, TCRdb applied fastp trimming at Q25, assembled clones with MiXCR and retained in-frame beta chains. Every entry covers one CDR3 protein and lists the most common genes and DNA from its rows. Counted in this sample were about 13,000 distinct CDR3 sequences; more than 50% of them appeared once. Around 18% of the sample lies in the top ten. No cognate antigen is known for these TCRs. Sample treatment or condition, as interpreted from the label and publication: approximately nine-day PBMC culture with coronavirus spike peptide pools or control peptides (ViraFEST assay).

The sequencing here drew on cultured CD4+ T cells from blood, taken after SARS-CoV-2 vaccination. All receptors derive from a human donor with COVID-19.

The chain links TRBV20-1 to TRBJ2-5; D is ambiguous. Trimming stripped 1 base from V and 4 bases from J, with 7 bases between. Germline-derived CDR1 and CDR2 are DFQATT and SNEGSKA (reference sequence). This CDR3 has 12 residues. CDR3 sequence: CSARAPSETQYF. CDR3 nucleotide sequence: TGCAGTGCTAGAGCCCCGTCAGAGACCCAGTACTTC.

In its sample, this clonotype was seen a few times. The chain recombines TRBV20-1 with TRBJ1-6; D is undetermined. The CDR3 is 16 residues long. The germline CDR1 and CDR2 sequences are DFQATT and SNEGSKA (reference sequence). The V and J ends lost 5 bases and 8 bases respectively, with 22 bases between them. CDR3 amino acids: CSAPPLGEGLYSPLHF. CDR3 DNA: TGCAGTGCTCCCCCACTCGGGGAAGGGTTGTATTCACCCCTCCACTTT.

This chain joins TRBV7-8 and TRBJ1-2; TRBD1 aligns across 9 bases. The CDR3 covers 15 residues. Unmatched junction bases numbered 0, after V lost 0 bases and J lost 1 base. The V gene's germline CDR1 is SGHVS and CDR2 FQNEAQ. The CDR3 nucleotides read TGTGCCAGCAGCTTAGCGGGACAGGGTAACTATGGCTACACCTTC. Translating gives CASSLAGQGNYGYTF.

This chain joins TRBV9 and TRBJ1-2; possible D gene TRBD1, 6 bases. V shed 3 bases and J shed 3 bases, with 12 bases lying between them. The CDR3 spans 14 residues. Per germline, CDR1 SGDLS and CDR2 YYNGEE. The CDR3 reads CASSAGQWYYGYTF. The CDR3 bases are TGTGCCAGCAGCGCTGGACAGTGGTACTATGGCTACACCTTC.

This clonotype was seen just once. The chain is built from TRBV5-6 and TRBJ2-7; weak D call: TRBD2 (6 bases). Per germline, CDR1 SGHDT and CDR2 YYEEEE. CDR3 size: 15 residues. The V and J ends lost 2 bases and 0 bases respectively, with 12 bases between them. Here the CDR3 reads CASSFGAGSSYEQYF. The DNA for the CDR3 is TGTGCCAGCAGCTTTGGCGCGGGGAGCTCCTACGAGCAGTACTTC. The complete variable domain, with remaining parts taken from reference TRBV5-6 and TRBJ2-7, reads DAGVTQSPTHLIKTRGQQVTLRCSPKSGHDTVSWYQQALGQGPQFIFQYYEEEERQRGNFPDRFSGHQFPNYSSELNVNALLLGDSALYLCASSFGAGSSYEQYFGPGTRLTVT.

V and J are TRBV7-2 and TRBJ1-5; no clear D. The CDR3 has 15 residues. Germline V gene data show CDR1 as SGHTA and CDR2 as FQGNSA. Trimming cost V 5 bases and J 2 bases, with 13 bases left between them. The CDR3 nucleotides read TGTGCCAGCAGCCGGGCAGGAAATGGCAATCAGCCCCAGCATTTT. Translation gives CASSRAGNGNQPQHF.

The chain joins TRBV6-1 to TRBJ1-6, with TRBD1 matching over 8 bases. With V trimmed by 7 bases and J by 5 bases, 4 bases remained unmatched. CDR1 and CDR2 (germline): MNHNS, SASEGT. This CDR3 spans 14 amino acids. CDR3 bases: TGTGCCAGCACAGGGGGCGCGCATAATTCACCCCTCCACTTT. Amino acids: CASTGGAHNSPLHF.